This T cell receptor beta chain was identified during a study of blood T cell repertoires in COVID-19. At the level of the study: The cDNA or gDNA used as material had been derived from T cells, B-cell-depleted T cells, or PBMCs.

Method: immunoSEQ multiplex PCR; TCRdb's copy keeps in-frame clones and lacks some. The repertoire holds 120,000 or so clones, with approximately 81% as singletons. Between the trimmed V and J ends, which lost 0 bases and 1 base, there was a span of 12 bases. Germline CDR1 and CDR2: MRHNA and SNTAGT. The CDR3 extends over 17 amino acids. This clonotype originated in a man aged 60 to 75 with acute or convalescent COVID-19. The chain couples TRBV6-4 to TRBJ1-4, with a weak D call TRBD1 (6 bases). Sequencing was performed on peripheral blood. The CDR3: CASSDSGAAGTNEKLFF. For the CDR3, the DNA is TGTGCCAGCAGTGACTCGGGGGCCGCCGGAACTAATGAAAAACTGTTTTTT.